Reported below is one T cell receptor (beta chain). No antigen is known for it. Per-nucleotide qualities are absent, and no much larger clonotype sits a single base away. The CDR3 spans 9 residues, from the cysteine through the phenylalanine. The sequence is cut down to CDR3 DNA, 27 bases in frame from base 1. This sample is drawn from a study of blood T cell repertoires in COVID-19 (dated by TCRdb to about 2020). Background on the whole study: For ImmuneRACE Cohort 3, a participant was defined as recovered based on two consecutive negative NP/OP PCR tests, clearance by a healthcare professional, or resolution of symptoms. The dataset comprised deeply sampled blood TCRbeta repertoires from subjects exposed to, actively infected with, or recovered from COVID-19. The repertoires were released in a freely available public database meant as a resource for research on the immune response to SARS-CoV-2. Collaborator samples came from the United States, Italy and Spain and covered acute and convalescent phases of COVID-19. Where available, HLA class I and class II types were obtained from metadata supplied by the sample provider rather than from assay-based typing. Nearly every sample came with metadata listing a de-identified subject ID, COVID-19 status, age in years and sex. The material from the prospective study consisted of cDNA or gDNA derived from T cells, B-cell-depleted T cells, or PBMCs. Samples were obtained from the ongoing ImmuneRACE study (first 160 participants) and from 1,254 subjects provided by 6 global collaborators.

What the research found in general, with its limitations: The amount of clinical and demographic metadata varied by source and participant and was provided uncurated.

TCRbeta CDR3 regions were amplified from genomic DNA by means of the immunoSEQ Assay, a bias-controlled multiplex PCR. In the paper's pipeline: Within the assay, amplification of reference gene primers was used to estimate how many nucleated cells each sample contained. To quantify the absolute abundance of each unique TCRbeta CDR3 rearrangement, sequence reads were collapsed and filtered. For each sample, productive Simpson clonality was calculated as the square root of Simpson's diversity index over productive rearrangements. TCRdb mirrors the immuneACCESS table, restricted to in-frame sequences. Some clones are absent from its copies; in checked studies, under half trace to an unresolved V gene, and the reason for the others is unknown. For V, J and clone size, that table is used; D and trimming come from the DNA. The sample profile shows roughly 160,000 clones; roughly 85% of them were found once. The top ten hold 15% to 20% of the sample.

In the prospective study, participants were roughly 18 to 95 years old, resided in 20 to 30 geographic areas of the United States, and were enrolled through a virtual design. Cohort assignment in the prospective study relied on participant-reported clinical history from a screening survey and a study questionnaire. In the prospective study, whole blood, serum and a nasopharyngeal or oropharyngeal swab were collected from each participant by mobile phlebotomists. Additional blood draws and questionnaires over an approximately two-month period could optionally be provided by prospective study participants. Before DNA extraction, prospective study blood samples were shipped either frozen or at room temperature.

The source of this sequence is a woman in her 70s in a cohort exposed to, infected with or recovered from COVID-19 (not recorded which). The material sequenced was PBMCs or T cells enriched from blood (not recorded which). The chain couples TRBV21-1 to TRBJ1-2. TRBV21-1 constitutes a pseudogene. The CDR3 corresponds to CARVDGYTF. DNA sequence: TGTGCCAGGGTAGATGGCTACACCTTC.